This T cell receptor (beta chain) comes out of a study of shared clonotypes between healthy human individuals. Only in-frame clones appear in the TCRdb table, and some are missing; sequencing was by immunoSEQ multiplex PCR. The table has some 1 million clones, about 74% seen once. The investigators split CD4+ cells into a CD45RA+ naive subset and a CD45RA-negative memory subset. The study, taken as a whole, reports: Compared with clonotypes that all four donors shared, non-shared clonotypes had lower generation probabilities.

With regard to this clone: What it binds is not known.

Germline-derived CDR1 and CDR2 are MNHNS and SASEGT. CDR3 length: 14 residues. V gave up 7 bases and J gave up 6 bases, with 18 bases separating them. The receptor's source is a young man in good health. The specimen sequenced was memory CD4+ T cells sorted from blood. Subset reported: CD45RA-negative fraction. J is TRBJ1-2 and V is TRBV6-1; D perhaps matches TRBD1 (6 bases). Here the CDR3 DNA reads TGTGCCAGCACCGGAGGGGGTCCGGGGGATGGCTACACCTTC. Translation gives CASTGGGPGDGYTF.